These T cell receptor beta chains were read from a single sample in a study of blood T cell repertoires in COVID-19. Using immunoSEQ multiplex PCR, the repertoire was profiled, and TCRdb retains in-frame clones only, with some absent. This table holds almost 250,000 clones, 80% to 90% found once. The sample comprised PBMCs or T cells enriched from blood (not recorded which). Every receptor here comes from a woman in her thirties who had recovered from COVID-19. Both conserved end residues are part of each CDR3. The D gene is left open where the match is weak. Not every row has a clone size; where given, it reads once, few, many or a size class.

V	size	J	D	CDR3	DNA
TRBV28	NA	TRBJ1-6	TRBD1	CASSSWTGGSGSPLHF	TGTGCCAGCAGTTCATGGACAGGGGGCTCAGGGTCACCCCTCCACTTT
TRBV29-1	NA	TRBJ2-7	TRBD2	CSAGGGLAGTYEQYF	TGCAGCGCTGGTGGGGGACTAGCGGGTACCTACGAGCAGTACTTC
TRBV19	NA	TRBJ2-5	NA	CASSIEGAGETQYF	TGTGCCAGTAGTATAGAGGGGGCTGGAGAGACCCAGTACTTC
TRBV29-1	few	TRBJ1-2	TRBD1	CSVEPGQGNYGYTF	TGCAGCGTTGAACCGGGACAGGGGAACTATGGCTACACCTTC
TRBV7-9	NA	TRBJ1-1	TRBD1	CASSLEPGQGTNTEAFF	TGTGCCAGCAGCTTAGAACCGGGACAGGGTACGAACACTGAAGCTTTCTTT
TRBV10-3	NA	TRBJ1-2	TRBD1	CAISERPGTGNYGYTF	TGTGCCATCAGTGAGCGTCCCGGGACAGGGAACTATGGCTACACCTTC
TRBV7-2	NA	TRBJ1-1	NA	CASSLAGENTEAFF	TGTGCCAGCAGCTTAGCCGGGGAGAACACTGAAGCTTTCTTT
TRBV18	NA	TRBJ1-1	TRBD1	CASSPRGPGTEAFF	TGTGCCAGCTCACCCAGGGGGCCGGGCACTGAAGCTTTCTTT
TRBV2	NA	TRBJ2-5	TRBD2	CASSGASGRGGETQYF	TGTGCCAGCAGTGGGGCCAGCGGGAGAGGGGGAGAGACCCAGTACTTC
TRBV14	NA	TRBJ1-2	NA	CASSQGYASGYTF	TGTGCCAGCAGCCAAGGGTACGCGAGTGGCTACACCTTC
TRBV27	NA	TRBJ2-2	NA	CASSLGPKAGELFF	TGTGCCAGCAGTTTGGGCCCTAAGGCCGGGGAGCTGTTTTTT
TRBV29-1	NA	TRBJ1-2	NA	CSVEVVGGAGYTF	TGCAGCGTTGAAGTGGTAGGGGGAGCTGGCTACACCTTC
TRBV30	NA	TRBJ1-2	NA	CAWSFSLPTGSNFYGYTF	TGTGCCTGGAGTTTCAGCCTTCCGACCGGGTCAAACTTTTATGGCTACACCTTC
TRBV7-2	NA	TRBJ2-4	NA	CASSWSHREYRLSNIQYF	TGTGCCAGCAGCTGGTCGCATCGGGAGTATCGCTTGTCAAACATTCAGTACTTC
TRBV6-5	NA	TRBJ1-2	NA	CASSPRGSYGYTF	TGTGCCAGCAGTCCCAGGGGTAGCTATGGCTACACCTTC
TRBV7-3	NA	TRBJ2-7	TRBD1	CASSSRGTGGSEQYF	TGTGCCAGCAGCTCCCGGGGGACAGGGGGCAGCGAGCAGTACTTC
TRBV7-2	NA	TRBJ2-1	TRBD1	CASSLDTGATYNEQFF	TGTGCCAGCAGCTTAGATACAGGGGCCACCTACAATGAGCAGTTCTTC
TRBV6-2/TRBV6-3	NA	TRBJ1-1	NA	CASSYIVYTEAFF	TGTGCCAGCAGTTACATAGTTTACACTGAAGCTTTCTTT
TRBV6-6	NA	TRBJ2-6	NA	CASSWTGTGANVLTF	TGTGCCAGCAGTTGGACGGGAACTGGGGCCAACGTCCTGACTTTC
TRBV5-1	NA	TRBJ1-2	NA	CASSATTGNYGYTF	TGCGCCAGCAGCGCGACGACAGGCAACTATGGCTACACCTTC
TRBV7-9	NA	TRBJ2-3	NA	CASNTGSDTQYF	TGTGCCAGCAACACAGGGTCAGATACGCAGTATTTT
TRBV5-1	NA	TRBJ2-5	NA	CASQGQETQYF	TGCGCCAGTCAGGGGCAAGAGACCCAGTACTTC
TRBV5-1	few	TRBJ2-3	NA	CASSPGQNTDTQYF	TGCGCCAGCAGCCCCGGACAGAACACAGATACGCAGTATTTT
TRBV7-2	NA	TRBJ2-7	NA	CASSLPTGSYEQYF	TGTGCCAGCAGCTTACCAACAGGGTCCTACGAGCAGTACTTC
TRBV28	once	TRBJ2-7	NA	CASSFRYEQYF	TGTGCCAGCAGTTTCCGTTACGAGCAGTACTTC
TRBV3-1/TRBV3-2	NA	TRBJ2-3	NA	CASSQEGIAGTQYF	TGTGCCAGCAGCCAAGAAGGGATCGCGGGTACGCAGTATTTT
TRBV9	NA	TRBJ2-7	NA	CASSVGGDPTSYEQYF	TGTGCCAGCAGCGTAGGCGGGGATCCCACTTCCTACGAGCAGTACTTC
TRBV29-1	NA	TRBJ2-3	NA	CSVEPVLLADTQYF	TGCAGCGTTGAACCGGTCCTTCTGGCAGATACGCAGTATTTT
TRBV11-2	NA	TRBJ2-1	NA	CASSLVGTGVPKQFF	TGTGCCAGCAGCTTAGTGGGGACTGGGGTTCCTAAGCAGTTCTTC
TRBV28	NA	TRBJ1-1	TRBD1	CASASFPGQANTEAFF	TGTGCCAGCGCCTCATTTCCGGGACAGGCGAACACTGAAGCTTTCTTT
TRBV4-3	NA	TRBJ2-1	TRBD2	CASSHARGGRAAGNEQFF	TGCGCCAGCAGCCACGCCCGGGGCGGGAGGGCCGCGGGGAATGAGCAGTTCTTC
TRBV12-3/TRBV12-4	NA	TRBJ1-3	NA	CASRGPGHRTIYF	TGTGCCAGCAGGGGTCCGGGACACCGGACCATATATTTT
TRBV11-2	many	TRBJ2-1	NA	CASSLVRANRNREQFF	TGTGCCAGCAGCTTAGTAAGAGCAAATCGGAACAGGGAGCAGTTCTTC
TRBV19	NA	TRBJ2-3	TRBD1	CASSPYTGQFTDTQYF	TGTGCCAGTAGTCCTTACACGGGACAGTTCACAGATACGCAGTATTTT
TRBV11-3	NA	TRBJ2-1	TRBD2	CASSTSGRNEQFF	TGTGCCAGCAGCACTAGCGGGAGAAATGAGCAGTTCTTC
TRBV9	NA	TRBJ2-1	TRBD1	CASSVRDRGNEQFF	TGTGCCAGCAGCGTACGGGACAGGGGCAATGAGCAGTTCTTC
TRBV5-1	NA	TRBJ2-3	NA	CASSPNTDTQYF	TGCGCCAGCAGCCCCAACACAGATACGCAGTATTTT
TRBV5-1	NA	TRBJ2-7	TRBD1	CASKSNSGTGVGEQYF	TGCGCCAGTAAGTCCAACTCCGGGACAGGGGTAGGCGAGCAGTACTTC
TRBV15	NA	TRBJ2-2	NA	CATSSLHRDTGELFF	TGTGCCACCAGCAGCCTCCATAGAGACACCGGGGAGCTGTTTTTT
TRBV7-2	NA	TRBJ1-4	NA	CASRGGLASSEKLFF	TGTGCCAGCAGGGGGGGGTTGGCGTCGAGTGAAAAACTGTTTTTT
TRBV4-1	NA	TRBJ2-7	TRBD1	CASSQDLGQGASYEQYF	TGCGCCAGCAGCCAAGATCTAGGGCAGGGGGCATCCTACGAGCAGTACTTC
TRBV5-1	NA	TRBJ2-5	NA	CASSGGGLRGTQYF	TGCGCCAGCAGCGGAGGGGGCCTACGGGGGACCCAGTACTTC
TRBV9	NA	TRBJ1-2	TRBD1	CASSADPGQGAYGYTF	TGTGCCAGCAGCGCCGATCCGGGACAGGGTGCCTATGGCTACACCTTC
TRBV10-3	NA	TRBJ1-3	TRBD1	CAISESPDRAIRNTIYF	TGTGCCATCAGTGAGTCCCCAGACAGGGCCATTAGAAACACCATATATTTT
TRBV6-2/TRBV6-3	NA	TRBJ1-5	TRBD1	CASSFRGQGSQPQHF	TGTGCCAGCAGTTTCAGGGGACAGGGTAGCCAGCCCCAGCATTTT
TRBV30	NA	TRBJ1-6	NA	CAWSENRHLHF	TGTGCCTGGAGTGAAAACAGGCACCTCCACTTT
TRBV28	NA	TRBJ2-7	NA	CASSGGLASYEQYF	TGTGCCAGCAGCGGCGGGCTAGCGTCCTACGAGCAGTACTTC
TRBV3-1/TRBV3-2	NA	TRBJ1-3	NA	CASSQARGILSSGNTIYF	TGTGCCAGCAGCCAAGCTCGGGGGATCTTGAGCTCTGGAAACACCATATATTTT
TRBV6-1	NA	TRBJ1-1	TRBD1	CASSEAGQGIEAFF	TGTGCCAGCAGTGAAGCGGGACAGGGGATTGAAGCTTTCTTT
TRBV9	NA	TRBJ1-1	NA	CASGRRDTEAFF	TGTGCCAGCGGTAGGAGGGACACTGAAGCTTTCTTT
TRBV7-6	NA	TRBJ2-7	NA	CASSLGSGGTYEQYF	TGTGCCAGCAGCTTAGGATCTGGGGGGACCTACGAGCAGTACTTC
TRBV29-1	NA	TRBJ1-1	NA	CSVHVRVEGAFF	TGCAGCGTTCACGTGAGGGTCGAAGGGGCTTTCTTT
TRBV5-6	few	TRBJ2-5	NA	CASSLAGILGETQYF	TGTGCCAGCAGCCTCGCCGGGATACTAGGAGAGACCCAGTACTTC
TRBV6-5	NA	TRBJ1-1	NA	CATHRGGENTEAFF	TGTGCCACCCACCGCGGTGGAGAGAACACTGAAGCTTTCTTT